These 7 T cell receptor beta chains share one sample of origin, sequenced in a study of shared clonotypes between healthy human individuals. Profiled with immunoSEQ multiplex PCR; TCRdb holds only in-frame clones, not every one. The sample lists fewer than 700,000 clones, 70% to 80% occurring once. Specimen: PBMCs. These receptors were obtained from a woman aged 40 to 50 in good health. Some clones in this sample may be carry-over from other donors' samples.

The CDR3 nucleotides read TGTGCCTGGAAAAGGGGGGGGTCCTACAATGAGCAGTTCTTC. Encoded protein: CAWKRGGSYNEQFF. V usage is TRBV30 and J usage is TRBJ2-1; maybe TRBD2 (7 bases). Germline-derived CDR1 and CDR2 are GTSNPN and SVGIG (reference sequence). The CDR3 has 14 residues. V dropped 4 bases and J dropped 1 base, with 11 bases sitting between them.

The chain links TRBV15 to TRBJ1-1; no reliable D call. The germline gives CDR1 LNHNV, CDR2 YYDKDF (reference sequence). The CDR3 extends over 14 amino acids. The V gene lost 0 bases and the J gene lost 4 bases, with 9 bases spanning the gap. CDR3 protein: CATSRDHGSTEAFF. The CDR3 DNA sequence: TGTGCCACCAGCAGAGATCACGGGTCCACTGAAGCTTTCTTT.

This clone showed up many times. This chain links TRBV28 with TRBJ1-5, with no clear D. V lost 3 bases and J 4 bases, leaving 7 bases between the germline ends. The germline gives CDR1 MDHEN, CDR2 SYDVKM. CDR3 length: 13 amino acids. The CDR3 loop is CASSFQGNQPQHF. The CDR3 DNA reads TGTGCCAGCAGTTTCCAAGGAAATCAGCCCCAGCATTTT. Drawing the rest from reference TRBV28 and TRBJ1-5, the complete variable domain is DVKVTQSSRYLVKRTGEKVFLECVQDMDHENMFWYRQDPGLGLRLIYFSYDVKMKEKGDIPEGYSVSREKKERFSLILESASTNQTSMYLCASSFQGNQPQHFGDGTRLSIL.

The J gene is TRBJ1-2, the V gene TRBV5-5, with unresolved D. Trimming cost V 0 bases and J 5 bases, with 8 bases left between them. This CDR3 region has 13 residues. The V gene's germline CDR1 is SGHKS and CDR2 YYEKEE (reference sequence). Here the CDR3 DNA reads TGTGCCAGCAGCTTGGTTTCTGAATATGGCTACACCTTC. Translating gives CASSLVSEYGYTF.

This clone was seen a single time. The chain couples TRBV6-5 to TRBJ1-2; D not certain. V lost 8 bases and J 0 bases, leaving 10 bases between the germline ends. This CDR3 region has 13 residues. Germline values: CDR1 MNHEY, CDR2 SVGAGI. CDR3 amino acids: CASLSRSNYGYTF. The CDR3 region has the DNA TGTGCCAGCCTTTCGCGATCTAACTATGGCTACACCTTC.

CDR3 sequence reads: CASQGSGTGELFF. The DNA of the CDR3 is TGTGCCAGCCAGGGCAGCGGCACCGGGGAGCTGTTTTTT. The genes are TRBV6-1 and TRBJ2-2, with D tentatively TRBD1 or TRBD2 (5 bases each). Germline CDR1 is MNHNS and CDR2 is SASEGT. V dropped 8 bases and J dropped 4 bases, with 11 bases sitting between them. This CDR3 is 13 amino acids long.

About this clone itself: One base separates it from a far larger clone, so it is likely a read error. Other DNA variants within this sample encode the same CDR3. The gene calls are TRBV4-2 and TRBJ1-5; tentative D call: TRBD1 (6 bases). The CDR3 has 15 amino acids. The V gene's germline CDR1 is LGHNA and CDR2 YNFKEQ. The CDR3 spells CASSQDEGGHQPQHF. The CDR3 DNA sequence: TGTGCCAGCAGCCAAGATGAGGGGGGCCATCAGCCCCAACATTTT.